This T cell receptor beta chain was captured by sequencing in a study of patients and donors after allogeneic stem cell transplantation. TCRdb re-called the RT-PCR reads with MiXCR, one entry per CDR3 protein. Of roughly 150,000 distinct CDR3 sequences listed, roughly 22% are singletons. This CDR3 contains 15 residues. Trimming pared 4 bases from V and 9 bases from J, leaving 19 bases between. Germline assignment: CDR1 ENHRY and CDR2 SYGVKD. The chain recombines TRBV10-3 with TRBJ2-1, with D perhaps TRBD2 (6 bases). Input material: blood, either unsorted or a sorted T cell fraction (not recorded which). This TCR came from a human donor who was either an allogeneic HSCT recipient or a stem cell or donor lymphocyte infusion donor (not recorded which). It is not recorded whose cells these are; they may come from a transplant donor. This chain's CDR3 is CAISGGTPKPSEQFF. For the CDR3, the DNA is TGTGCCATCAGTGGTGGGACTCCGAAACCTAGTGAGCAGTTCTTC.